A selection of T cell receptor beta chains follows, all from one sample in a study of blood T cell repertoires in COVID-19. Produced via immunoSEQ multiplex PCR; TCRdb's table is partial and in-frame only. The table lists under 450,000 clones, roughly 87% of them singletons. Specimen: PBMCs or T cells enriched from blood (not recorded which). The receptors here all came from a woman aged 25 to 45 who had recovered from COVID-19. Each CDR3 is given with its conserved first and last residue. A D gene is named only where the DNA matches it firmly. Size values are once, few and many counts, or a class for expanded clones, and some rows have none.

v_call,j_call,clone_size,d_call,cdr3_nt,cdr3_aa
TRBV9,TRBJ2-2,once,NA,TGTGCCAGCAGCGTACGAGACACCGGGGAGCTGTTTTTT,CASSVRDTGELFF
TRBV7-9,TRBJ2-5,NA,TRBD1,TGTGCCAGCCAGGGACAGGGAGTCCGTGAGACCCAGTACTTC,CASQGQGVRETQYF
TRBV5-6,TRBJ2-7,NA,NA,TGTGCCAGCAGCTTGCGCTACGAGCAGTACTTC,CASSLRYEQYF
TRBV5-1,TRBJ2-7,NA,TRBD1,TGCGCCAGCAGCTGGGGGACAGGGGCCGACGAGCAGTACTTC,CASSWGTGADEQYF
TRBV2,TRBJ1-1,NA,NA,TGTGCCAGCAGTGAATTGGGGGGTAACGTGGGGACTGAAGCTTTCTTT,CASSELGGNVGTEAFF
TRBV5-1,TRBJ2-2,few,TRBD1,TGCGCCAGCAGCTTTGGGACAGGGTACACCGGGGAGCTGTTTTTT,CASSFGTGYTGELFF
TRBV5-4,TRBJ1-2,once,TRBD1,TGTGCCAGCAGCCCCGGACAGGGTGACTATGGCTACACCTTC,CASSPGQGDYGYTF
TRBV5-1,TRBJ2-7,NA,TRBD1,TGCGCCAGCAGCAGCAGGGGGCATAACTACGAGCAGTACTTC,CASSSRGHNYEQYF
TRBV9,TRBJ2-7,NA,TRBD1,TGTGCCAGCAGCACATCTTACAGGGGGCGCGAGCAGTACTTC,CASSTSYRGREQYF
TRBV11-2,TRBJ1-2,NA,NA,TGTGCCAGCAGCTTAGGGGCCTATGGCTACACCTTC,CASSLGAYGYTF
TRBV18,TRBJ2-1,NA,NA,TGTGCCAGCTCATCCGATCAGTACAATGAGCAGTTCTTC,CASSSDQYNEQFF
TRBV3-1/TRBV3-2,TRBJ2-5,NA,TRBD2,TGTGCCAGCAGCCAACCCGGACTAGCGGGGGGGGTTAAGACCCAGTACTTC,CASSQPGLAGGVKTQYF
TRBV4-1,TRBJ2-1,once,TRBD2,TGCGCCAGCAGCCGGGCTCGGACTAGCGGGGGGCAGAGCTCCTACAATGAGCAGTTCTTC,CASSRARTSGGQSSYNEQFF
TRBV18,TRBJ1-5,NA,TRBD1,TGTGCCAGCTCCCTAGGGACAGTGCCTCAGCCCCAGCATTTT,CASSLGTVPQPQHF
TRBV27,TRBJ1-2,NA,TRBD1,TGTGCCAGCAGTCCCGGACAGGTCATCTATGGCTACACCTTC,CASSPGQVIYGYTF
TRBV13,TRBJ1-5,NA,NA,TGTGCCAGCAGCTTAGGCGGGGGGCCCAGCAATCAGCCCCAGCATTTT,CASSLGGGPSNQPQHF
TRBV2,TRBJ1-1,NA,NA,NA,CASILARSIEAFF
TRBV2,TRBJ1-2,few,NA,TGTGCCAGCAGTGAAGCGCAGGGCTTGGGGGGCTACACCTTC,CASSEAQGLGGYTF
TRBV18,TRBJ2-2,few,NA,TGTGCCAGCTCACCTGGACAAATAGGCAACACCGGGGAGCTGTTTTTT,CASSPGQIGNTGELFF
TRBV10-3,TRBJ1-2,NA,NA,TGTGCCATCAGTACAGCAGGGAATGACTATGGCTACACCTTC,CAISTAGNDYGYTF
TRBV4-1,TRBJ1-5,once,NA,TGCGCCAGCAGCCAAGAAGGCAGGGGTGGTCAGCCCCAGCATTTT,CASSQEGRGGQPQHF
TRBV29-1,TRBJ1-4,NA,TRBD1,TGCAGCGTTAGGGGACAGACGAGTGAAAAACTGTTTTTT,CSVRGQTSEKLFF